A single TCR beta chain is shown here with its context. Its antigen is not known. PCR was performed using 60 Vbeta and 13 Jbeta primers. Original processing methods: In a later analysis, around 10 million of 83 million or so unique beta chains occurred in at least two donors. TCRdb keeps only in-frame clones here, not all; method: immunoSEQ multiplex PCR. V and J calls and clone size are copied from that table; D and trimming were computed from the DNA. The sample contains some 150,000 clones, 77% of which appear only once. This record comes from a study of cytomegalovirus exposure and HLA in healthy donors. This CDR3 has 14 residues. Germline lookup yields CDR1 MNHEY and CDR2 SVGAGI. Trimming at V came to 4 bases and at J to 2 bases, leaving 1 base not matched to a gene. Study results and caveats: Researchers catalogued about 160 TCR beta chains as cytomegalovirus-associated. Rarity characterized most TCR sequences, yet some public TCRs appeared in many donors.

The gene calls are TRBV6-5 and TRBJ1-3; 8 bases align to TRBD1. The sequenced sample was PBMCs. This TCR came from a woman in her twenties or thirties in good health and CMV-seronegative. The CDR3 sequence is CASSWGQAGNTIYF. The CDR3 nucleotides are TGTGCCAGCAGTTGGGGACAGGCTGGAAACACCATATATTTT.